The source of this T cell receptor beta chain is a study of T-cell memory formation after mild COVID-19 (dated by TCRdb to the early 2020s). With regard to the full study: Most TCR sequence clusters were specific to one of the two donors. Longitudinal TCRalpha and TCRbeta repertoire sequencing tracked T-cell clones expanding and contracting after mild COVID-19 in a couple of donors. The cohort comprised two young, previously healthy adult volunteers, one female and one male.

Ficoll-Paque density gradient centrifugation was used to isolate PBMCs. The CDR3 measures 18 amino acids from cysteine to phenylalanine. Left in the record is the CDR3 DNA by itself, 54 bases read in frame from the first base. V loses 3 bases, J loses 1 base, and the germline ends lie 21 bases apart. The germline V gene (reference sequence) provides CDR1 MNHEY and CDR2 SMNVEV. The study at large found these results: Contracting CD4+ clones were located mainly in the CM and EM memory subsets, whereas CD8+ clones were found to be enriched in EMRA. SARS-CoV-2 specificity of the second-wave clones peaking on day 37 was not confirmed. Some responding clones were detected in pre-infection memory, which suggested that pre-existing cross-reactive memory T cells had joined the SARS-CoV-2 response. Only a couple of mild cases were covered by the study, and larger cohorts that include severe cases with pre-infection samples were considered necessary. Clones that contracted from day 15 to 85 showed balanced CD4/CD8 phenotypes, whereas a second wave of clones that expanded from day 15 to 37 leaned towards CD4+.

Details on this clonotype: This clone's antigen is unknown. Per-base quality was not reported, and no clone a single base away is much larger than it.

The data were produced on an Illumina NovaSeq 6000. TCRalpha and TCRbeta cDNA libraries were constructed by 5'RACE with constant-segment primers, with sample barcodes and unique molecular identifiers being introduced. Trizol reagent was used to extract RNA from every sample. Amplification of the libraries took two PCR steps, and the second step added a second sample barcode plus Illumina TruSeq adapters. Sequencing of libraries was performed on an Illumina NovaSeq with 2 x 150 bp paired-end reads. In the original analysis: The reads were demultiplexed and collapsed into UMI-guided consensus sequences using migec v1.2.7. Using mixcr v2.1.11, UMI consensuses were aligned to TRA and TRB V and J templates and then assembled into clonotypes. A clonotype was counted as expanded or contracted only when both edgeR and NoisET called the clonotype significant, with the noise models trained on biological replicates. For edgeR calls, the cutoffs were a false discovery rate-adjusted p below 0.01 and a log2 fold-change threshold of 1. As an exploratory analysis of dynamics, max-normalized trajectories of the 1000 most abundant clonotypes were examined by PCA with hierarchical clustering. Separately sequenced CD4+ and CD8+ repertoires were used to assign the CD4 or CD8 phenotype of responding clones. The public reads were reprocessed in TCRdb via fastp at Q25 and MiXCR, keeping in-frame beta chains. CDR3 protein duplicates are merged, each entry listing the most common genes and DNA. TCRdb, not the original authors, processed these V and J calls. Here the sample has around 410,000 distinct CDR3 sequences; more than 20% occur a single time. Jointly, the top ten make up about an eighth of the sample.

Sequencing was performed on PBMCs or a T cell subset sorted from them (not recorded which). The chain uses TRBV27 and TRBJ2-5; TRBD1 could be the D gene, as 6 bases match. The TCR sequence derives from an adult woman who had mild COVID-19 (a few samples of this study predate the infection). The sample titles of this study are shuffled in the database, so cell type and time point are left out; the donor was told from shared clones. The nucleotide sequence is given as TGTGCCAGCAGTTTTGGCTTGGGTAATGACAGGCTCCAAGAGACCCAGTACTTC. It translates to CASSFGLGNDRLQETQYF.